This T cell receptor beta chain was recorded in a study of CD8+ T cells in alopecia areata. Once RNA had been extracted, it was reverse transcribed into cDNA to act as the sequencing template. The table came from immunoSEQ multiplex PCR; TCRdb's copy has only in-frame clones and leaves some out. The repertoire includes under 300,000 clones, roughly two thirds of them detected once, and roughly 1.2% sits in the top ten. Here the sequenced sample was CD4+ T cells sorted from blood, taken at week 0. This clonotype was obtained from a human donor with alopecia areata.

CDR3 nucleotide sequence: TGTGCTAGTGGGGGGGAATCCTATAATTCACCCCTCCACTTT. It is translated as CASGGESYNSPLHF. The chain joins TRBV12-5 to TRBJ1-6; possible D gene TRBD1, 5 bases. The germline CDR1 and CDR2 sequences are LGHNT and FRNRAP. V was clipped by 6 bases and J by 1 base, with 7 bases between them. The CDR3 totals 14 residues.